Included here is one TCR beta chain sequence, with context. TCRdb's copy holds only in-frame clones and misses some; the assay was immunoSEQ multiplex PCR. Of roughly 4,000 clones detected, 65% to 90% appear once; the ten largest clones hold approximately 3%. This specimen belongs to a study of immune evolution from preneoplasia to lung adenocarcinoma. Between the trimmed V and J ends, which lost 4 bases and 2 bases, there was a span of 18 bases. The germline V gene has CDR1 SGHRS and CDR2 YFSETQ. This CDR3 has 16 amino acids. The rearrangement joins TRBV5-1 to TRBJ2-5, with D perhaps TRBD2 (5 bases). The sequence derives from a person in their 60s with lung adenocarcinoma. Input material: FFPE minimally invasive lung adenocarcinoma tissue. The CDR3 nucleotides read TGCGCCAGCAGCCTGAGTGGGCAGACGGGGCAAGAGACCCAGTACTTC. Protein product: CASSLSGQTGQETQYF.